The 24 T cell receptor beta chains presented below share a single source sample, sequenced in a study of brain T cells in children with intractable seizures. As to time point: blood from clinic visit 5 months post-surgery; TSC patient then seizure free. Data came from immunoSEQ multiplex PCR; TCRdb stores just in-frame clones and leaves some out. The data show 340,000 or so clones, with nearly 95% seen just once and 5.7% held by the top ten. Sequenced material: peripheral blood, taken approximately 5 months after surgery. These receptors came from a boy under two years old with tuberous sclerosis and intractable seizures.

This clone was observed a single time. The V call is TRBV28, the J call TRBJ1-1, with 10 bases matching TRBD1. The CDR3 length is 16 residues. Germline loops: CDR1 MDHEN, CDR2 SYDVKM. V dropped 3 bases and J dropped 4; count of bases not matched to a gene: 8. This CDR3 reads CASSFPRGQGSTEAFF. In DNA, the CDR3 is TGTGCCAGCAGTTTTCCGAGGGGACAGGGGAGCACTGAAGCTTTCTTT.

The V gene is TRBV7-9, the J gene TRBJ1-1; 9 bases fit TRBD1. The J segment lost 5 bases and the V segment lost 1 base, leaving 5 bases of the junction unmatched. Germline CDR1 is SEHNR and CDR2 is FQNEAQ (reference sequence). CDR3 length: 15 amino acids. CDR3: CASSLGDRVRTEAFF. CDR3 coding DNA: TGTGCCAGCAGCTTAGGGGACAGGGTGCGAACTGAAGCTTTCTTT.

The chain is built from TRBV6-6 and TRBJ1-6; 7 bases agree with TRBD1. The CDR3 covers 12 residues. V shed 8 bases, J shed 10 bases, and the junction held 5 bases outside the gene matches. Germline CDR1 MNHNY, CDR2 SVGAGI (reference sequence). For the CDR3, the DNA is TGTGCCAGCGGGACAGCCAACTCACCCCTCCACTTT. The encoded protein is CASGTANSPLHF.

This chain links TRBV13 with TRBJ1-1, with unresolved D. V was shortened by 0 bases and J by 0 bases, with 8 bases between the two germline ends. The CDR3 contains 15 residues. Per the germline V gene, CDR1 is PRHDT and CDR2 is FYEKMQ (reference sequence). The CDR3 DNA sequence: TGTGCCAGCAGCTTAGGCCGGCGGATGAACACTGAAGCTTTCTTT. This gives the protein CASSLGRRMNTEAFF.

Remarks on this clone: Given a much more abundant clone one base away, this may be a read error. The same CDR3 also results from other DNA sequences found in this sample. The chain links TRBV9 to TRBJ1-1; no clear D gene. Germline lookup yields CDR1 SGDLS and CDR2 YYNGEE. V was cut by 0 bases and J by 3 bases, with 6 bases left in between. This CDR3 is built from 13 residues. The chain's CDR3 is CASSVGGDTEAFF. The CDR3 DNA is TGTGCCAGCAGCGTAGGCGGGGACACTGAAGCTTTCTTT.

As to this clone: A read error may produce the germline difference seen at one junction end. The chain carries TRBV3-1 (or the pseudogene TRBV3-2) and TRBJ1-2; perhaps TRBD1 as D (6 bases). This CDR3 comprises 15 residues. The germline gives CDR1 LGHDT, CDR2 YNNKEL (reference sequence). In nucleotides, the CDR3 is TGTGCCAGCAGTCAAGGGCTAGGGGGAGAGGGTGGCTACACCTTC. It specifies CASSQGLGGEGGYTF.

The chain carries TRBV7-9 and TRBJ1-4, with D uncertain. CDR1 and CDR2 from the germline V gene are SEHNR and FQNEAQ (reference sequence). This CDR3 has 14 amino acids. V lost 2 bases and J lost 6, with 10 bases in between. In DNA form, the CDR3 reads TGTGCCAGCAGCTTATGGAGTCTCGATGAAAAACTGTTTTTT. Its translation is CASSLWSLDEKLFF.

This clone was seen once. The CDR3 sequence: CASSLVGARVSDTQYF. The DNA for the CDR3 is TGTGCCAGCAGCTTAGTGGGGGCTAGAGTTTCAGATACGCAGTATTTT. J is TRBJ2-3 and V is TRBV11-2, with D tentatively TRBD1 (6 bases). The V gene's germline CDR1 is SGHAT and CDR2 FQNNGV. The CDR3 runs to 16 residues. Trimming removed 1 base at V and 4 bases at J, with 15 bases between.

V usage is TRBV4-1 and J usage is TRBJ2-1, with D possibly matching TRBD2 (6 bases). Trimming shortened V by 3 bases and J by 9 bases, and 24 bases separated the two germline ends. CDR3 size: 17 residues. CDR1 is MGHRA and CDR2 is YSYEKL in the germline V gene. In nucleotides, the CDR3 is TGCGCCAGCAGCCACACTATCGATTCGGGCGGGGCTAGTGAGCAGTTCTTC. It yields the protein CASSHTIDSGGASEQFF.

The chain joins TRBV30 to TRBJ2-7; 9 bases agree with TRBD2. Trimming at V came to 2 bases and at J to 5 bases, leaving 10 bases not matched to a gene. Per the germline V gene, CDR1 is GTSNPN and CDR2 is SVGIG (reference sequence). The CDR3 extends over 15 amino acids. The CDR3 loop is CAWSPLRGRANEQYF. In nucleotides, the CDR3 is TGTGCCTGGAGTCCCCTGCGCGGGAGGGCCAACGAGCAGTACTTC.

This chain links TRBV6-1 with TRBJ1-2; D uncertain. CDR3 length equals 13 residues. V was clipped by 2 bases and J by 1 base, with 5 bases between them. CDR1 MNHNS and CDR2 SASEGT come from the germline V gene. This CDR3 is CASSESLNYGYTF. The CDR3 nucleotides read TGTGCCAGCAGTGAATCCCTTAACTATGGCTACACCTTC.

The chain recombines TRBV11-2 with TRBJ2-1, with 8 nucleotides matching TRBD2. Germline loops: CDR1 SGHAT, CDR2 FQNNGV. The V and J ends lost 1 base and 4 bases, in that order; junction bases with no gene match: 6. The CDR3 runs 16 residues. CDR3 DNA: TGTGCCAGCAGCTTAGTAGGGCGGGGGGATTACAATGAGCAGTTCTTC. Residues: CASSLVGRGDYNEQFF.

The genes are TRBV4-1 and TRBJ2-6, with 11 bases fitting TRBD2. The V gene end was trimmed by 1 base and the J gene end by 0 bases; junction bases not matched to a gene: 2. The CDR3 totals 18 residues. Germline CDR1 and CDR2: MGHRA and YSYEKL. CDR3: CASSQGLAGRSGANVLTF. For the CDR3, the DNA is TGCGCCAGCAGCCAAGGACTAGCGGGACGCTCTGGGGCCAACGTCCTGACTTTC.

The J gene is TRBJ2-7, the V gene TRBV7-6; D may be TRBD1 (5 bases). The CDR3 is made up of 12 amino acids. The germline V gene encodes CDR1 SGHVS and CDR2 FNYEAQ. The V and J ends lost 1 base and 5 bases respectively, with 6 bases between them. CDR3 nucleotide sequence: TGTGCCAGCAGCTTAGGACAGAACGAGCAGTACTTC. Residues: CASSLGQNEQYF.

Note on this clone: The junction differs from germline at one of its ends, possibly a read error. CDR3 DNA: TGTGCCAGCAGTTACGTCGGGGGCTCCCACGAGCAGTACTTC. Amino acids: CASSYVGGSHEQYF. The V gene is TRBV6-5, the J gene TRBJ2-7, with D perhaps being TRBD1 or TRBD2 (6 bases each). Germline CDR1 and CDR2: MNHEY and SVGAGI. This CDR3 has 14 amino acids.

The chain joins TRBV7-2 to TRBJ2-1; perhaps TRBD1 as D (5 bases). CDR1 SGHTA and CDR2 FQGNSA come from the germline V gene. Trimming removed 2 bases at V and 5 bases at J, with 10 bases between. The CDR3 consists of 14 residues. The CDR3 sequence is CASSLIRDDNEQFF. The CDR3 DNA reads TGTGCCAGCAGCTTAATCAGGGATGACAATGAGCAGTTCTTC.

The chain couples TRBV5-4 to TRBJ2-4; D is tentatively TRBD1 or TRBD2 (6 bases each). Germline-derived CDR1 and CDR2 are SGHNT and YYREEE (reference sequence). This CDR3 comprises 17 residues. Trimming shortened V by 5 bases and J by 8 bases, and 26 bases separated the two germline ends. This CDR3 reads CASSVMQGGRMGHIQYF. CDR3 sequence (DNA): TGTGCCAGCAGTGTAATGCAAGGGGGGCGTATGGGGCACATTCAGTACTTC.

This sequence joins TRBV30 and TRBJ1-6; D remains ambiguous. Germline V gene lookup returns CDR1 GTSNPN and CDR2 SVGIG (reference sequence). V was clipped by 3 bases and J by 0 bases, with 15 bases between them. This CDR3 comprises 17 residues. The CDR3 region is CAWSPGFPSSYNSPLHF. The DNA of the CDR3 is TGTGCCTGGAGCCCCGGGTTCCCCAGCTCCTATAATTCACCCCTCCACTTT.

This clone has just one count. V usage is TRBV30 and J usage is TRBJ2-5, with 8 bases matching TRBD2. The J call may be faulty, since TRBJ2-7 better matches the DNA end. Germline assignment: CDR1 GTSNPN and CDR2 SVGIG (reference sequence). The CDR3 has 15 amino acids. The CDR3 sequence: CAWSVSGEGRDEQYF. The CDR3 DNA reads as TGTGCCTGGAGTGTTAGCGGGGAGGGTAGGGACGAGCAGTACTTC.

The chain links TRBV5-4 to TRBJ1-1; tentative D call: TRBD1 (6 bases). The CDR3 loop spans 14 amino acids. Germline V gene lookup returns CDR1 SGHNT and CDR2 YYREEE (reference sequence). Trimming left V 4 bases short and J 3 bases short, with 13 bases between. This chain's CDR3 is CASSLPRGDTEAFF. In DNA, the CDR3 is TGTGCCAGCAGCCTCCCCAGGGGTGACACTGAAGCTTTCTTT.

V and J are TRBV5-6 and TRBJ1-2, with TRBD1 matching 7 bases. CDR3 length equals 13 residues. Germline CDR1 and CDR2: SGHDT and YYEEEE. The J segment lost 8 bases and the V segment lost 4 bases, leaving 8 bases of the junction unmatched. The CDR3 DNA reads TGTGCCAGCAGCCTAGGGACAGCTATGGGCTACACCTTC. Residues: CASSLGTAMGYTF.

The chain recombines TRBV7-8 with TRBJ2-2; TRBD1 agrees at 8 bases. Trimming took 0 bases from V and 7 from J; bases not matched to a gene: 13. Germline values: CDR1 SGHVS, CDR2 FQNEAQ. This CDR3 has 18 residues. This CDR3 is CASSLARSGQVYGGELFF. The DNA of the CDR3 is TGTGCCAGCAGCTTAGCGAGATCGGGACAGGTCTACGGCGGGGAGCTGTTTTTT.

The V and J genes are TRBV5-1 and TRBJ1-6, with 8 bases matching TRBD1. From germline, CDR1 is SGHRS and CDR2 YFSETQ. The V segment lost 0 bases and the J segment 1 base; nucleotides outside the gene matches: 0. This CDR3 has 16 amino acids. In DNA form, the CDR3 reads TGCGCCAGCAGCTTGGACAGGGGGTCCTATAATTCACCCCTCCACTTT. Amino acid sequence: CASSLDRGSYNSPLHF.

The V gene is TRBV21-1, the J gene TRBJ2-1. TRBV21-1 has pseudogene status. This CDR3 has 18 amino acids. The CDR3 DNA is TGTGCCAGCAGCAAAGAGGGGGTGGAGGGAAACTCCTACAATGAGCAGTTCTTC. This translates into CASSKEGVEGNSYNEQFF.